The 14 T cell receptor beta chains presented below share a single source sample, sequenced in a study of technical replicates of blood from a few donors. The protocol was immunoSEQ multiplex PCR, while the TCRdb copy is restricted to in-frame clones and leaves out a portion. The data show under 90,000 clones, roughly 90% seen once. The specimen sequenced was T cells isolated from PBMCs. These receptors all stem from a human donor in good health.

The V gene is TRBV6-1, the J gene TRBJ2-7; TRBD1 might be the D (6 bases). The CDR3 is 13 residues long. Germline V gene sequence: CDR1 MNHNS, CDR2 SASEGT. V was cut by 5 bases and J by 3 bases, with 11 bases left in between. The CDR3: CASSWTANYEQYF. DNA of the CDR3: TGTGCCAGCAGTTGGACAGCGAACTACGAGCAGTACTTC.

This clone came up a few times. V gene TRBV7-9 combines with J gene TRBJ1-1; 8 bases map to TRBD1. This CDR3 contains 13 residues. Losses at the gene ends were 5 bases for V and 4 bases for J; bases not matched to a gene: 3. The germline gives CDR1 SEHNR, CDR2 FQNEAQ (reference sequence). The chain's CDR3 is CASSQGASTEAFF. CDR3 sequence (DNA): TGTGCCAGCAGCCAGGGGGCTAGCACTGAAGCTTTCTTT.

This chain connects TRBV30 to TRBJ2-3; TRBD2 agrees at 7 bases. Germline loops: CDR1 GTSNPN, CDR2 SVGIG (reference sequence). The CDR3 totals 15 residues. V shed 0 bases, J shed 6 bases, and the junction held 9 bases outside the gene matches. The CDR3 sequence: CAWSVGLAAEDTQYF. The CDR3, as DNA: TGTGCCTGGAGTGTAGGCCTAGCGGCTGAGGATACGCAGTATTTT.

The rearrangement links TRBV15 to TRBJ1-2; D is ambiguous. The V end lost 3 bases, the J end lost 8 bases, and 10 bases lay between the germline ends. CDR3 size: 12 residues. Germline V gene lookup returns CDR1 LNHNV and CDR2 YYDKDF (reference sequence). CDR3 DNA sequence: TGTGCCACCAGCAGGGATCTCGGGGGCTACACCTTC. Translated, it gives CATSRDLGGYTF.

The genes are TRBV29-1 and TRBJ1-1, with D perhaps matching TRBD1 (5 bases). Trimming pared 0 bases from V and 1 base from J, leaving 9 bases between. The CDR3 contains 14 residues. The germline gives CDR1 SQVTM, CDR2 ANQGSEA. CDR3 protein: CSVEEGARNTEAFF. CDR3 in DNA: TGCAGCGTTGAAGAAGGGGCTAGGAACACTGAAGCTTTCTTT.

The chain is built from TRBV2 and TRBJ2-3, with 12 bases lining up with TRBD2. The CDR3 runs to 17 residues. Germline CDR1 SNHLY, CDR2 FYNNEI. Trimming cost V 6 bases and J 5 bases; bases outside gene matches: 12. DNA for the CDR3: TGTGCCAGCAGCGACCCCCGACTAGCGGGGGAAGGAGATACGCAGTATTTT. Its protein is CASSDPRLAGEGDTQYF.

The rearrangement uses TRBV4-1 and TRBJ2-1, with D hard to call. V was trimmed by 7 bases and J by 1 base, leaving 8 bases between them. This CDR3 is built from 13 residues. Germline V CDR1 and CDR2: MGHRA, YSYEKL. CDR3 sequence (DNA): TGCGCCAGCACCCACGGGTCCTACAATGAGCAGTTCTTC. Encoded protein: CASTHGSYNEQFF.

The gene calls are TRBV12-5 and TRBJ1-2; no clear D gene. The CDR3 totals 13 residues. V lost 5 bases, J lost 2 bases, and 9 bases lay in between. CDR1 is LGHNT, CDR2 FRNRAP, per germline. The CDR3 loop reads CASGATVNYGYTF. The CDR3 DNA reads TGTGCTAGTGGTGCAACGGTAAACTATGGCTACACCTTC.

This clone occurred a few times. The gene calls are TRBV27 and TRBJ1-5; D not resolved. In germline, CDR1 is MNHEY, CDR2 SMNVEV (reference sequence). V dropped 2 bases and J dropped 7 bases, with 9 bases sitting between them. The CDR3 covers 13 residues. In nucleotides, the CDR3 is TGTGCCAGCAGTTTAAAAGGGAGGCAGCCCCAGCATTTT. Encoded protein: CASSLKGRQPQHF.

The V call is TRBV2, the J call TRBJ2-1; D possibly corresponds to TRBD1 (6 bases). Per the germline V gene, CDR1 is SNHLY and CDR2 is FYNNEI. The CDR3 is 14 amino acids. The V gene lost 9 bases and the J gene lost 0 bases, with 12 bases spanning the gap. The CDR3 sequence is CARQGGRSYNEQFF. The CDR3 DNA sequence: TGTGCCAGACAAGGGGGTCGCTCCTACAATGAGCAGTTCTTC.

The chain uses TRBV5-1 and TRBJ1-1, with TRBD1 matching 8 bases. V gave up 4 bases and J gave up 2 bases; unmatched junction bases: 4. The CDR3 loop spans 14 amino acids. The V gene's germline CDR1 is SGHRS and CDR2 YFSETQ. In DNA, the CDR3 is TGCGCCAGCAGCCTGGGGACAGGAAACACTGAAGCTTTCTTT. Translating it yields CASSLGTGNTEAFF.

The chain links TRBV9 to TRBJ2-1; TRBD2 matches 7 bases. The CDR3 length is 15 residues. The ends lost 2 bases at V and 5 bases at J; junction bases unmatched: 7. Per the germline V gene, CDR1 is SGDLS and CDR2 is YYNGEE. The CDR3, as DNA: TGTGCCAGCAGCGTCCGGGACTATACCAACAATGAGCAGTTCTTC. Residues: CASSVRDYTNNEQFF.

The chain recombines TRBV7-9 with TRBJ2-7; 8 nucleotides agree with TRBD2. In germline, CDR1 is SEHNR, CDR2 FQNEAQ (reference sequence). The CDR3 consists of 14 residues. Unmatched junction bases numbered 4, after V lost 4 bases and J lost 2 bases. CDR3 sequence reads: CASSSDGRAYEQYF. The CDR3 DNA follows: TGTGCCAGCAGCTCGGACGGGAGGGCCTACGAGCAGTACTTC. Variable domain in full (rest from reference TRBV7-9 and TRBJ2-7): DTGVSQNPRHKITKRGQNVTFRCDPISEHNRLYWYRQTLGQGPEFLTYFQNEAQLEKSRLLSDRFSAERPKGSFSTLEIQRTEQGDSAMYLCASSSDGRAYEQYFGPGTRLTVT.

The genes are TRBV6-5 and TRBJ1-1; D remains unclear. V was pared by 2 bases and J by 7 bases, with 11 bases between. Germline V gene data show CDR1 as MNHEY and CDR2 as SVGAGI. The CDR3 runs 13 residues. CDR3 DNA: TGTGCCAGCAGTTACGGACTCGAGCGTGAAGCTTTCTTT. It is translated as CASSYGLEREAFF.